This TCR beta chain was captured by sequencing in a study of cytomegalovirus exposure and HLA in healthy donors. Broader study findings: TCR beta sequences reportedly predicted the HLA-A and HLA-B alleles of most subjects accurately. Per a later analysis, HLA-associated TCR beta chains showed more clonal expansion than other, equally common TCR beta chains. When presence/absence was analysed, sequencing depth was taken to be roughly uniform across donors. Previous analysis showed most TCR beta V segments were productive about 90% or about 30% of the time.

This PCR relied on a set of 60 Vbeta primers and 13 Jbeta primers. Sequencing used immunoSEQ multiplex PCR; TCRdb keeps in-frame clones, though not all of them. Of about 59,000 clones listed, around 90% are singletons. The CDR3 is made up of 10 amino acids. With 3 bases removed from V and 8 bases from J, the gap between germline ends came to 5 bases. Germline V gene sequence: CDR1 SQVTM, CDR2 ANQGSEA. Of note for this clone: The antigen remains unidentified.

The TCR sequence derives from a man aged 25-45 years in good health and CMV-seropositive. Sample: PBMCs. V usage is TRBV29-1 and J usage is TRBJ2-1; no clear D. The CDR3 reads CSVDQYEQFF. CDR3 DNA sequence: TGCAGCGTTGATCAGTATGAGCAGTTCTTC.